Reported below is one TCR beta chain. These data come from a study of blood T cell repertoires in COVID-19. Study overall: Donors in the United States, Italy and Spain gave samples during acute or convalescent COVID-19. PBMCs, B-cell-depleted T cells, or T cells provided the cDNA or gDNA that made up the material.

The V and J ends lost 1 base and 2 bases respectively, with 17 bases between them. The germline CDR1 and CDR2 sequences are LGHDT and YNNKEL (reference sequence). This CDR3 contains 17 residues. Authors' analysis steps: For nucleated cells, counts were estimated from reference gene primer amplification. This table comes from immunoSEQ multiplex PCR, and its TCRdb copy is limited to in-frame clones, with some not included. V and J calls and clone size are given by that table; D and trimming were obtained from the DNA. The table includes roughly 190,000 clones, approximately 90% detected once. Sample: peripheral blood. This receptor was taken from a man between 60 and 75 years old with active or convalescent COVID-19. The rearrangement joins TRBV3-1 (or the pseudogene TRBV3-2) to TRBJ2-5, with D unresolved. CDR3 sequence (DNA): TGTGCCAGCAGCCAAGCTCCCGAGATCCGAACTCAAGAGACCCAGTACTTC. It encodes CASSQAPEIRTQETQYF.